The 17 T cell receptor beta chains below come from one sample, sequenced in a study of T-cell reconstitution after alpha-beta-depleted transplantation in children. Unique molecular identifiers were built into the TCRbeta library. TCRdb passed the PCR reads through MiXCR, listing each CDR3 protein once. The sample lists 350,000 to 450,000 distinct CDR3 sequences; about 14% were seen once. Sequenced material: PBMCs, taken from the stem cell graft. These receptors originate from a human donor who donated a stem cell graft to a child with Fanconi anemia.

The chain is built from TRBV4-2 and TRBJ2-7, with 7 bases that match TRBD1. V was clipped by 5 bases and J by 3 bases; unmatched bases: 4. The CDR3 extends over 13 amino acids. Germline V gene sequence: CDR1 LGHNA, CDR2 YNFKEQ. The CDR3 DNA reads as TGTGCCAGCAGCGCCGGGACAGACTACGAGCAGTACGTC. This gives the protein CASSAGTDYEQYV.

This chain connects TRBV20-1 to TRBJ2-1, with 8 bases fitting TRBD2. Germline CDR1 is DFQATT and CDR2 is SNEGSKA (reference sequence). Trimming cost V 6 bases and J 8 bases; bases outside gene matches: 9. This CDR3 is 13 amino acids long. CDR3 DNA sequence: TGCAGTGCCTACGACGGGGGGGCTGATGAGCAGTTCTTC. Its protein product is CSAYDGGADEQFF.

The rearrangement links TRBV12-3 or TRBV12-4 to TRBJ2-4; TRBD1 agrees at 7 bases. The CDR3 sequence is 13 residues long. V shed 3 bases, J shed 6 bases, and the junction held 2 bases outside the gene matches. The CDR3 nucleotides are TGTGCCAGCAGTTTCGGGGACAGAAACATTCAGTACTTC. Translated: CASSFGDRNIQYF.

This clonotype was detected a few times. The CDR3 sequence is CSVAQGNTEAFF. The CDR3 coding sequence is TGCAGCGTCGCCCAAGGGAACACTGAAGCTTTCTTT. The chain carries TRBV29-1 and TRBJ1-1; no definite D call. Germline V CDR1 and CDR2: SQVTM, ANQGSEA. The CDR3 extends over 12 amino acids. V lost 6 bases to trimming and J lost 1 base, with 9 bases between them.

The genes are TRBV20-1 and TRBJ2-5, with 10 bases matching TRBD1. Germline assignment: CDR1 DFQATT and CDR2 SNEGSKA (reference sequence). The CDR3 runs 15 residues. In DNA, the CDR3 is TGCAGCCCTACCCCCGGGACAGGGGTTCAAGAGACCCAGTACTTC. Protein product: CSPTPGTGVQETQYF.

This clonotype came up a few times. This sequence joins TRBV6-1 and TRBJ1-2; D call uncertain. Deletions cut 8 bases from V and 4 bases from J, with 8 bases between. CDR1 and CDR2 (germline): MNHNS, SASEGT. This CDR3 region has 11 residues. CDR3 in DNA: TGTGCCAGCGGCCTCATCTATGGCTACACCTTC. Protein sequence: CASGLIYGYTF.

In this sample, this clonotype turned up once. This rearrangement joins TRBV11-2 to TRBJ2-1; the match to TRBD1 covers 7 bases. The CDR3 loop spans 16 amino acids. V gave up 7 bases and J gave up 4 bases; unmatched junction bases: 13. Germline V gene data show CDR1 as SGHAT and CDR2 as FQNNGV. In DNA, the CDR3 is TGTGCCAGCACCACTCGCGAGACAGGGATATACAATGAGCAGTTCTTC. Translated: CASTTRETGIYNEQFF.

The sample holds a few counts of this clonotype. This rearrangement joins TRBV2 to TRBJ1-5; D might be TRBD1 (5 bases). The CDR3 sequence is 13 residues long. Germline V gene sequence: CDR1 SNHLY, CDR2 FYNNEI. The V end lost 7 bases, the J end lost 6 bases, and 13 bases lay between the germline ends. In DNA form, the CDR3 reads TGTGCCAGCACCCCGGCGGGGGTTCAGCCCCAGCATTTT. As protein: CASTPAGVQPQHF. The full variable domain, rest sourced from reference TRBV2 and TRBJ1-5, is EPEVTQTPSHQVTQMGQEVILRCVPISNHLYFYWYRQILGQKVEFLVSFYNNEISEKSEIFDDQFSVERPDGSNFTLKIRSTKLEDSAMYFCASTPAGVQPQHFGDGTRLSIL.

The rearrangement joins TRBV15 to TRBJ2-4; perhaps TRBD2 as D (6 bases). Germline assignment: CDR1 LNHNV and CDR2 YYDKDF (reference sequence). This CDR3 is 18 amino acids long. V lost 0 bases and J 7 bases, leaving 22 bases between the germline ends. Here the CDR3 DNA reads TGTGCCACCAGCAGAGATTCCCCCCGGGGGTTCTTAGACAACATTCAGTACTTC. It yields the protein CATSRDSPRGFLDNIQYF.

CDR3 nucleotide sequence: TGTGCCAGCAGCCCTCGGGGGACGTATCTAGCCAAAAACATTCAGTACTTC. It is translated as CASSPRGTYLAKNIQYF. The chain recombines TRBV6-5 with TRBJ2-4; a possible D gene is TRBD2 (6 bases). Germline CDR1 is MNHEY and CDR2 is SVGAGI. V was clipped by 6 bases and J by 0 bases, with 18 bases between them. CDR3 length: 17 amino acids.

This clonotype was observed many times. J is TRBJ2-2 and V is TRBV12-3 or TRBV12-4, with 9 bases that match TRBD1. After removal of 3 bases from V and 6 bases from J, the junction contained 8 bases not matched to a gene. This CDR3 comprises 16 residues. DNA of the CDR3: TGTGCCAGCAGTTTGTTGGGACAGGGAGAGGCCGGGGAGCTGTTTTTT. Its protein product is CASSLLGQGEAGELFF.

In this sample, this clonotype turned up many times. This chain connects TRBV12-3 or TRBV12-4 to TRBJ2-2; no reliable D call. V was clipped by 3 bases and J by 7 bases, with 6 bases between them. CDR3 length: 12 residues. The CDR3 here is CASSFGVGELFF. The CDR3 bases are TGTGCCAGCAGTTTTGGGGTCGGGGAGCTGTTTTTT.

This clonotype was counted at least ten times. The chain combines TRBV20-1 with TRBJ2-1, with TRBD2 matching over 8 bases. V lost 7 bases and J lost 4; bases outside the gene matches: 0. The germline V gene encodes CDR1 DFQATT and CDR2 SNEGSKA (reference sequence). The CDR3 is 11 residues long. Here the CDR3 DNA reads TGCAGTGTAGCGGGGTACAATGAGCAGTTCTTC. Translating it yields CSVAGYNEQFF.

This clonotype was counted between two and nine times. The chain employs TRBV2 and TRBJ1-1; D not certain. Looked up from germline, CDR1 is SNHLY and CDR2 is FYNNEI. The V end lost 3 bases, the J end lost 3 bases, and 26 bases lay between the germline ends. This CDR3 has 19 amino acids. For the CDR3, the DNA is TGTGCCAGCAGTGAGGTCGAAAAATCCGGACGGCCCGGGGACACTGAAGCTTTCTTT. This gives the protein CASSEVEKSGRPGDTEAFF.

This clonotype was found a few times. The junction does not match germline at one end; this may be a read error. CDR3 nucleotide sequence: TGCAGTGCTAGTGCGGATGTCGGCAGGCCGGGCTTTCCCTTC. This translates into CSASADVGRPGFPF. The chain links TRBV20-1 to TRBJ1-2; no clear D gene. The CDR3 runs 14 residues. Looked up from germline, CDR1 is DFQATT and CDR2 is SNEGSKA (reference sequence).

V is TRBV7-9 and J is TRBJ1-1, with D uncertain. V dropped 2 bases and J dropped 1 base, with 11 bases sitting between them. The germline gives CDR1 SEHNR, CDR2 FQNEAQ (reference sequence). The CDR3 is 15 residues long. The CDR3 region is CASSLFGNANTEAFF. The CDR3 DNA follows: TGTGCCAGCAGCTTATTTGGGAATGCGAACACTGAAGCTTTCTTT.

This clonotype appeared once. The chain uses TRBV6-5 and TRBJ1-1; 7 bases map to TRBD1. With V trimmed by 4 bases and J by 7 bases, 9 bases remained unmatched. In germline, CDR1 is MNHEY, CDR2 SVGAGI. CDR3 length equals 14 residues. CDR3 sequence (DNA): TGTGCCAGCAGTTTCCCTAGGGGGCATAGTGAAGCTTTCTTT. Translation: CASSFPRGHSEAFF.